One T cell receptor (beta chain) is described in this entry. The CDR3 contains 15 residues. Germline CDR1 is SGHRS and CDR2 is YFSETQ. V shed 3 bases and J 3 bases; nucleotides not matched to a gene: 8. The data stem from a study of control samples from healthy donors and cancer patients. Here immunoSEQ multiplex PCR was the method, and the copy in TCRdb shows in-frame clones only, minus some. The table for this sample gives fewer than 200,000 clones. V gene TRBV5-1 combines with J gene TRBJ2-5; 7 bases map to TRBD2. The source material was blood. This TCR came from a woman in her thirties in good health. CDR3 sequence (DNA): TGCGCCAGCAGCTCAACCGGGACTACAAAAGAGACCCAGTACTTC. Translating it yields CASSSTGTTKETQYF.